This TCR beta chain was documented in a study of kidney transplant recipient with SARS-CoV-2 infection (dated by TCRdb to 2020 to 2023). This sample's time point label indicates: pre-pandemic baseline sample and day 111 after first positive SARS-CoV-2 test. This sample was sequenced with an Illumina MiSeq. Profiling of the peripheral T cell repertoire targeted human TCRbeta genes. The study's own analysis went as follows. Beta-binomial modelling was applied to test for differential clonotype abundance so that variability over time was accounted for. Expanded clonotypes were checked against the ImmuneCODE reference database of SARS-CoV-2-associated TCRs and mapped to regions of the viral genome. Additional analyses of the repertoire looked at TRBV gene usage, CDR3 length, CDR3 amino acid overlap between time points, clonotype abundance distributions and Jaccard similarity. Using fastp at Q25 and MiXCR, TCRdb reprocessed the public reads and kept productive beta chains. Each record represents a unique CDR3 protein, reported with the most common genes and DNA among its rows. For this entry, the V and J calls and clone size follow TCRdb and not the study's own pipeline. The sample table lists 250,000 or so distinct CDR3 sequences, about 28% of them with a count of one. The top ten clonotypes cover less than 8.5% of the sample.

The sample holds many counts of this clonotype. There is no known antigen for this receptor. There are no base qualities to consult, and no much larger clone falls within one base. The receptor comes from a young adult male patient who had COVID-19 and was a kidney transplant recipient. After a transplant, some T cells may be of graft donor origin. The sample in question was a blood sample, obtained at baseline and on roughly day 110 from a kidney transplant recipient.

The bases read TGTGCCAGCAGTCAAATACGAGAACTGGGAAAGACCTATGGCTACACCTTC. Translated, it reads CASSQIRELGKTYGYTF. The chain is made from TRBV25-1 and TRBJ1-2, with the identity of the D gene unclear. For CDR1 and CDR2, the germline V gene lists MGHDK and SYGVNS. The CDR3 measures 17 amino acids from cysteine to phenylalanine. Only CDR3 DNA is held: 51 bases, read in frame from base 1. A distance of 23 bases separates the germline ends of V and J, which lose 5 bases and 4 bases respectively.